Reported below is one T cell receptor beta chain. This entry belongs to a study of shared clonotypes between healthy human individuals. Some clones are missing from TCRdb's copy, which holds only in-frame ones; the method was immunoSEQ multiplex PCR. Here the sample spans fewer than 2.5 million clones, more than 85% being singletons. The CDR3 totals 16 residues. The clonotype comes from a young man in good health. Some clones in this sample may be carry-over from other donors' samples. Sequencing input: naive CD4+ T cells from PBMCs. Indicated subset: CD45RA+ positively selected. The chain carries TRBV21-1 and TRBJ2-5; the table calls TRBD1, which could not be checked here. TRBV21-1 represents a pseudogene. DNA for the CDR3: TGTGCCAGCAGCAGTTACCAGGGTTACCACCAAGAGACCCAGTACTTC. Translating it yields CASSSYQGYHQETQYF.